This T cell receptor (beta chain) came from a study of T cells after somatic rescue of genetic block. Trimming took off 6 bases at V and 6 bases at J, with 26 bases between the two ends. This CDR3 is 17 amino acids long. CDR1 is MNHEY, CDR2 SMNVEV, per germline (reference sequence). Some clones are missing from TCRdb's copy, which holds only in-frame ones; the method was immunoSEQ multiplex PCR. Of tens of thousands of clones listed, just under 90% were seen once; the top ten hold 1.6%. The TCR originated in a young woman. The chain employs TRBV27 and TRBJ1-2, with a tentative D call TRBD1 (6 bases). Sequenced material: peripheral blood mononuclear cells (PBMCs). CDR3 nucleotide sequence: TGTGCCAGCAGACTCGCGGGACGGGGGGGACACGGGCATGGCTACACCTTC. Its translation is CASRLAGRGGHGHGYTF.